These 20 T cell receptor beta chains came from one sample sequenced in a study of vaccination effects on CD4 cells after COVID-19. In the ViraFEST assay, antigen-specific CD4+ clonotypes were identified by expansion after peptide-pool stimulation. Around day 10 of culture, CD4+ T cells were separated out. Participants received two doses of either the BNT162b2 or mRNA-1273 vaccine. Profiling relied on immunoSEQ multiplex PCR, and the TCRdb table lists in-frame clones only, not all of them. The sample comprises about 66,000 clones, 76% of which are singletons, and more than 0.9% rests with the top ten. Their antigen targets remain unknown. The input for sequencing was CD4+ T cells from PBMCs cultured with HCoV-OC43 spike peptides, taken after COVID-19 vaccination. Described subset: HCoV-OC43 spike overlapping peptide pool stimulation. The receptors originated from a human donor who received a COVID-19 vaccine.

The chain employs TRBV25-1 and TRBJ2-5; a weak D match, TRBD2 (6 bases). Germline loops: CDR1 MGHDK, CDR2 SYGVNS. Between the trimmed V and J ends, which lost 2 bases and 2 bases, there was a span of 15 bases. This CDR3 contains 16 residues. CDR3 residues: CASSEIPGGRQETQYF. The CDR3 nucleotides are TGTGCCAGCAGTGAAATCCCCGGGGGTCGGCAAGAGACCCAGTACTTC.

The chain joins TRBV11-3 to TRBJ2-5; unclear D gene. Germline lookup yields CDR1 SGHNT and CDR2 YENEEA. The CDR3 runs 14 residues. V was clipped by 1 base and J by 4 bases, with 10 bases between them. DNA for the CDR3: TGTGCCAGCAGCTTAGGACAACCCGGAGAGACCCAGTACTTC. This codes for CASSLGQPGETQYF.

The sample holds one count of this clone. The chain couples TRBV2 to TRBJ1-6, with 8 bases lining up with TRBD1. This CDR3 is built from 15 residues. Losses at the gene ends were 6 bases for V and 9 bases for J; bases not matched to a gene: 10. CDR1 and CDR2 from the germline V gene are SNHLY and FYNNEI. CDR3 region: CASSGQGLSSSPLHF. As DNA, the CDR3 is TGTGCCAGCAGCGGACAGGGATTGTCTAGTTCACCCCTCCACTTT.

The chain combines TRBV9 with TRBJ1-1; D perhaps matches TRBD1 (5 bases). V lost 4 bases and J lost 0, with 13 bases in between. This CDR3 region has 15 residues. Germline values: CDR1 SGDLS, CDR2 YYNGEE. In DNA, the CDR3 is TGTGCCAGCAGCTTGACGGGACTTATGAACACTGAAGCTTTCTTT. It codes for CASSLTGLMNTEAFF.

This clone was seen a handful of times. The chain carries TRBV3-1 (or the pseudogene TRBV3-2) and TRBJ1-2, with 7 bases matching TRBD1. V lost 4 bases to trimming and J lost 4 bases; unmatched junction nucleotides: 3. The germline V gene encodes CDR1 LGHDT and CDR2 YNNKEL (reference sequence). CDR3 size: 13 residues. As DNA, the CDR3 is TGTGCCAGCAGCCCCCGGGACAGCTATGGCTACACCTTC. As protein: CASSPRDSYGYTF.

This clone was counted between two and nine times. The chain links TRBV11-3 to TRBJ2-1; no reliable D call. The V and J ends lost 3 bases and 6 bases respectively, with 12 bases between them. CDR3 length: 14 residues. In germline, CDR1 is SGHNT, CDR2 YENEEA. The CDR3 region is CASSFTALGNEQFF. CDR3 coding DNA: TGTGCCAGCAGCTTTACAGCCTTAGGCAATGAGCAGTTCTTC.

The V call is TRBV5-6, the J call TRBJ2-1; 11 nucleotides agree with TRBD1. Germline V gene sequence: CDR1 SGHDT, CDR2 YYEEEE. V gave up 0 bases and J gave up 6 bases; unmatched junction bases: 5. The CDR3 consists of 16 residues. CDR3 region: CASSLDRTGGFNEQFF. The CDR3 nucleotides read TGTGCCAGCAGCTTGGACCGGACAGGGGGCTTCAATGAGCAGTTCTTC.

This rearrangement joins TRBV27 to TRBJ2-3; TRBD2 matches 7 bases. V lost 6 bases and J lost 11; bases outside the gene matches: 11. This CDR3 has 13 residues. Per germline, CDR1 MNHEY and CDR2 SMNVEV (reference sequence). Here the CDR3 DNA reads TGTGCCAGCAGGGTTATGGCGGGGGAAAGGCAGTATTTT. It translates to CASRVMAGERQYF.

CDR3 sequence (DNA): TGTGCCAGCAGCTTGACTTTGGTGGGGCAAGAGACCCAGTACTTC. Translated, it gives CASSLTLVGQETQYF. The rearrangement links TRBV5-6 to TRBJ2-5; the D is unclear. Per the germline V gene, CDR1 is SGHDT and CDR2 is YYEEEE. Trimming stripped 1 base from V and 2 bases from J, with 12 bases between. The CDR3 consists of 15 residues.

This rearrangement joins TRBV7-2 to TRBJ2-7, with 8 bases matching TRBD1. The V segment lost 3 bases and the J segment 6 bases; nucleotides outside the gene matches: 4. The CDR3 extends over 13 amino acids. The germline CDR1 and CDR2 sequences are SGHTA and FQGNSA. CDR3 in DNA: TGTGCCAGCAGCTTTACAGGGGGAGGCGAGCAGTACGTC. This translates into CASSFTGGGEQYV.

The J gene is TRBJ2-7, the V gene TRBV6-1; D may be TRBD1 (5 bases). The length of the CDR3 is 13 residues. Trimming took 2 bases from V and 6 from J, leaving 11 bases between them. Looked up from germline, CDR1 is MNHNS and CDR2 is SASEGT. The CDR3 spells CASSESGWSEQYV. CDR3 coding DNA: TGTGCCAGCAGTGAATCAGGGTGGTCCGAGCAGTACGTC.

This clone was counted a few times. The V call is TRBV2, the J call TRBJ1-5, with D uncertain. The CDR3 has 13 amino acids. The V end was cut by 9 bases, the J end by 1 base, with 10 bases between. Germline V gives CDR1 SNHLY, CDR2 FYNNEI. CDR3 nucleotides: TGTGCCAGTCGTTGGGAGAGCAATCAGCCCCAGCATTTT. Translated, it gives CASRWESNQPQHF.

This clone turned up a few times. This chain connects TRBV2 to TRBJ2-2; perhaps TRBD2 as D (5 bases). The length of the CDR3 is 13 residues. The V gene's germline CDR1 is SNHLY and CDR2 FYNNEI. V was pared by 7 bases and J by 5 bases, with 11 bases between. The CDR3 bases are TGTGCCAGCAACGGCAGACTAACCGGGGAGCTGTTTTTT. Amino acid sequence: CASNGRLTGELFF. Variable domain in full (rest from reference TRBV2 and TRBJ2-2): EPEVTQTPSHQVTQMGQEVILRCVPISNHLYFYWYRQILGQKVEFLVSFYNNEISEKSEIFDDQFSVERPDGSNFTLKIRSTKLEDSAMYFCASNGRLTGELFFGEGSRLTVL.

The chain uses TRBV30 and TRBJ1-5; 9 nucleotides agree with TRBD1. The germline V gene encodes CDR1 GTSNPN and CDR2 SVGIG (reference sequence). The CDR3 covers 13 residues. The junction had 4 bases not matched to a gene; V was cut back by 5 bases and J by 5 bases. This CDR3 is CAWAQGADQPQHF. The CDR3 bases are TGTGCCTGGGCACAGGGGGCCGATCAGCCCCAGCATTTT.

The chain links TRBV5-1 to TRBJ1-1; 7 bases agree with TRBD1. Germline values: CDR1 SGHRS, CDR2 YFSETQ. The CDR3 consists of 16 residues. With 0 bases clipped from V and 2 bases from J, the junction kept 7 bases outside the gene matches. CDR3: CASSLVGQGGNTEAFF. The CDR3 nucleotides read TGCGCCAGCAGCTTGGTCGGGCAGGGGGGTAACACTGAAGCTTTCTTT. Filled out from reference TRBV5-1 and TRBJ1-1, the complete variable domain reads KAGVTQTPRYLIKTRGQQVTLSCSPISGHRSVSWYQQTPGQGLQFLFEYFSETQRNKGNFPGRFSGRQFSNSRSEMNVSTLELGDSALYLCASSLVGQGGNTEAFFGQGTRLTVV.

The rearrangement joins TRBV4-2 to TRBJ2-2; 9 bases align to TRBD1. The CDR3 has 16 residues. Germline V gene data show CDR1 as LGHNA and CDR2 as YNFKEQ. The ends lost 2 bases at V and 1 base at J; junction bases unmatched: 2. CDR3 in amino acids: CASSQRDRVNTGELFF. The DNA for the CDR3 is TGTGCCAGCAGCCAAAGGGACAGGGTGAACACCGGGGAGCTGTTTTTT.

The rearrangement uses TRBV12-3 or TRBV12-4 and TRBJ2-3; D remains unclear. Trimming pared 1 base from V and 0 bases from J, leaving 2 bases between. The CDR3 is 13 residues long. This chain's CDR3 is CASSLVSTDTQYF. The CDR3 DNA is TGTGCCAGCAGTTTAGTTAGCACAGATACGCAGTATTTT.

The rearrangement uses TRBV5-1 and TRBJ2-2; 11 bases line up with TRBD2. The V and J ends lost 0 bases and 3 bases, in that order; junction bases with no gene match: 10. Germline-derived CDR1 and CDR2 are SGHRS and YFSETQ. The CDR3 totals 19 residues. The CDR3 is CASSLVVAGGPLDTGELFF. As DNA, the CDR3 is TGCGCCAGCAGCTTGGTGGTAGCGGGGGGGCCCCTGGACACCGGGGAGCTGTTTTTT.

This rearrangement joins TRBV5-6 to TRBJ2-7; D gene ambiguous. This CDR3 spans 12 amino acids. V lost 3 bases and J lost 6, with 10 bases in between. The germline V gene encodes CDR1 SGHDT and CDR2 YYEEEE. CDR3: CASSWVGAEQYV. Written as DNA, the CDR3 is TGTGCCAGCAGCTGGGTCGGTGCCGAGCAGTACGTC.

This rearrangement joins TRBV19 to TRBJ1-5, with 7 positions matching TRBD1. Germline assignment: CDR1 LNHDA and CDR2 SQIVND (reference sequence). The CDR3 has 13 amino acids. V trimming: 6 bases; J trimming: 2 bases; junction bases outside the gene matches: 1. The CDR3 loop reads CASSDRGNQPQHF. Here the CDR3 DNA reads TGTGCCAGTAGCGACAGGGGCAATCAGCCCCAGCATTTT.